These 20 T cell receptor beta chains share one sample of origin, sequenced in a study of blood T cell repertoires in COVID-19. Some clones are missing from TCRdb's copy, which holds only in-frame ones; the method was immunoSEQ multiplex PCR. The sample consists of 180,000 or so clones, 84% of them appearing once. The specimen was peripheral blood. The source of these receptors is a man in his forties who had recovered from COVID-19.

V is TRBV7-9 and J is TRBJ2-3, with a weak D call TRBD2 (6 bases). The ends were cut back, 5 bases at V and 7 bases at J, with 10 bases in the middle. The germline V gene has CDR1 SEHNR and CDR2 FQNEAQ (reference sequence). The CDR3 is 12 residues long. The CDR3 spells CASSRDSHTQYF. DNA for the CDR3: TGTGCCAGCAGCCGGGACTCCCATACGCAGTATTTT.

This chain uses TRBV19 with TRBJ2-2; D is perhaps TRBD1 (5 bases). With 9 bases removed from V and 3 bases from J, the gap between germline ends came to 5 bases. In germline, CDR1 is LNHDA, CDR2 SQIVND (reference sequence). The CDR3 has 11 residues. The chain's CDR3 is CASRDTGELFF. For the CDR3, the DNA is TGTGCCAGCAGGGACACCGGGGAGCTGTTTTTT. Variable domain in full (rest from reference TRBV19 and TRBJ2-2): DGGITQSPKYLFRKEGQNVTLSCEQNLNHDAMYWYRQDPGQGLRLIYYSQIVNDFQKGDIAEGYSVSREKKESFPLTVTSAQKNPTAFYLCASRDTGELFFGEGSRLTVL.

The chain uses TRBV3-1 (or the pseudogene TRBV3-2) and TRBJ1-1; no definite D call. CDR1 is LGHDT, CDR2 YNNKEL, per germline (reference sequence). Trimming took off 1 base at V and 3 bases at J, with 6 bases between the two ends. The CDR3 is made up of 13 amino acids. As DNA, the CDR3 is TGTGCCAGCAGCCAAGCGTCCTACACTGAAGCTTTCTTT. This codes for CASSQASYTEAFF.

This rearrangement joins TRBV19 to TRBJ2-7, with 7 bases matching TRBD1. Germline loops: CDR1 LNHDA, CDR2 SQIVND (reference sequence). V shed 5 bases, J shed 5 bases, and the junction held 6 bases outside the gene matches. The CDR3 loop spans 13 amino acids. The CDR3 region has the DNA TGTGCCAGTAGTTTGGGACAGAGGGACGAGCAGTACTTC. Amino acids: CASSLGQRDEQYF. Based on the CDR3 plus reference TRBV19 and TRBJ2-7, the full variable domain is DGGITQSPKYLFRKEGQNVTLSCEQNLNHDAMYWYRQDPGQGLRLIYYSQIVNDFQKGDIAEGYSVSREKKESFPLTVTSAQKNPTAFYLCASSLGQRDEQYFGPGTRLTVT.

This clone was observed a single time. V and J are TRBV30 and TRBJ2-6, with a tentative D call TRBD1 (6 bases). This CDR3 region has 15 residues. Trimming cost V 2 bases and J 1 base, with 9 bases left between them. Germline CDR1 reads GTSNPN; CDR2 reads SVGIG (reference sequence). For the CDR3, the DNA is TGTGCCTGGAGTCAACAGGGATCTGGGGCCAACGTCCTGACTTTC. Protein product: CAWSQQGSGANVLTF.

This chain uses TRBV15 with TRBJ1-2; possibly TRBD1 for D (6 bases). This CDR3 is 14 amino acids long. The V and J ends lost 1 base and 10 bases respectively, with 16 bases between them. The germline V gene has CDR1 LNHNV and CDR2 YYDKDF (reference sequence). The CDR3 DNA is TGTGCCACCAGCAGAGCCCGGGAGGGGGTTACCTACACCTTC. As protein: CATSRAREGVTYTF.

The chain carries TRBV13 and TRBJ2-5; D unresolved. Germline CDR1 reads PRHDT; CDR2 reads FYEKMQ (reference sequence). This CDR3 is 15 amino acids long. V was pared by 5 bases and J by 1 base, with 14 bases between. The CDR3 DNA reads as TGTGCCAGCAGCAACCGCTTACTGCCCCAAGAGACCCAGTACTTC. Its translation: CASSNRLLPQETQYF.

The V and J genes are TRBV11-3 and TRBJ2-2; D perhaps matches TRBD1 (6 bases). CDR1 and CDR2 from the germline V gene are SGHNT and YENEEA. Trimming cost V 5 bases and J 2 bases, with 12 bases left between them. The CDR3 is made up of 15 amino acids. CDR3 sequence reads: CASSPPDRNTGELFF. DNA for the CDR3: TGTGCCAGCAGCCCTCCGGACAGAAACACCGGGGAGCTGTTTTTT.

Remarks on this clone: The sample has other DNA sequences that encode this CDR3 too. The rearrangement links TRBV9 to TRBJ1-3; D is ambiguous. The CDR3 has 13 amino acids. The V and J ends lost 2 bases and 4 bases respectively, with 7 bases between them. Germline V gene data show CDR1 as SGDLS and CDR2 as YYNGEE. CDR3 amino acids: CASSVGEGNTIYF. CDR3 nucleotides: TGTGCCAGCAGCGTCGGGGAGGGAAACACCATATATTTT.

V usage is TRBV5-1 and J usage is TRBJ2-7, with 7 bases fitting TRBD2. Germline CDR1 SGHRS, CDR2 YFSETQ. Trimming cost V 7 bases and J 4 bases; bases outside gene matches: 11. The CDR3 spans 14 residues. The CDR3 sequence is CASQQGGSGYEQYF. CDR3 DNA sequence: TGCGCCAGCCAGCAGGGCGGGAGCGGGTACGAGCAGTACTTC.

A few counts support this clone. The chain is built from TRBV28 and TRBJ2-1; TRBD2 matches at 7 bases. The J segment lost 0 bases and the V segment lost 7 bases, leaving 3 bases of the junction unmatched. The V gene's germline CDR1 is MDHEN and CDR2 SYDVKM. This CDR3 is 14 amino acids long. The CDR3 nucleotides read TGTGCCAGCATCGGCGGGAGCTCCTACAATGAGCAGTTCTTC. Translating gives CASIGGSSYNEQFF.

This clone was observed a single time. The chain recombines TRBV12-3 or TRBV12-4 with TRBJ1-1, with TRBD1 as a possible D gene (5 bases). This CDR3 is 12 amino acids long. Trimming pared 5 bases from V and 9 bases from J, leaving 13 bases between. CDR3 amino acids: CASSPGTSKAFF. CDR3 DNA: TGTGCCAGCAGTCCCGGGACTTCAAAAGCTTTCTTT.

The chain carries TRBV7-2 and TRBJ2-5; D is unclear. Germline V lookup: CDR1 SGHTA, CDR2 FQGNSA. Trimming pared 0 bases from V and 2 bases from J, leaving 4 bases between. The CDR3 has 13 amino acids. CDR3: CASSLAPQETQYF. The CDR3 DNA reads TGTGCCAGCAGCTTAGCCCCTCAAGAGACCCAGTACTTC. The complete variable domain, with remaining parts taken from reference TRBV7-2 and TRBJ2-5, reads GAGVSQSPSNKVTEKGKDVELRCDPISGHTALYWYRQSLGQGLEFLIYFQGNSAPDKSGLPSDRFSAERTGGSVSTLTIQRTQQEDSAVYLCASSLAPQETQYFGPGTRLLVL.

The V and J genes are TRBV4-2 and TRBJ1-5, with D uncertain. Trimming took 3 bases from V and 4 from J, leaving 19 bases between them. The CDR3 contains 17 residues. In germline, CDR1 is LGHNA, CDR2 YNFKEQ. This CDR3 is CASSQRRGTGGNQPQHF. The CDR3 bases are TGTGCCAGCAGCCAGAGGCGGGGAACGGGTGGAAATCAGCCCCAGCATTTT.

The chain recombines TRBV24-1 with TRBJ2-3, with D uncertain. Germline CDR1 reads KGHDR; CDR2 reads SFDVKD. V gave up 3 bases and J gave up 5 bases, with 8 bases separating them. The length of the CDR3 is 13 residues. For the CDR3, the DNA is TGTGCCACCAGTGATCCCCCTAGAGATACGCAGTATTTT. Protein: CATSDPPRDTQYF.

CDR3 sequence (DNA): TGTGCCACCCCTGGGGTGGGCCATAGGGGGAAAGACATTCAGTACTTC. Protein product: CATPGVGHRGKDIQYF. The V gene is TRBV24-1, the J gene TRBJ2-4; a weak D match, TRBD1 (6 bases). With 9 bases removed from V and 8 bases from J, the gap between germline ends came to 25 bases. This CDR3 region has 16 residues. CDR1 and CDR2 from the germline V gene are KGHDR and SFDVKD.

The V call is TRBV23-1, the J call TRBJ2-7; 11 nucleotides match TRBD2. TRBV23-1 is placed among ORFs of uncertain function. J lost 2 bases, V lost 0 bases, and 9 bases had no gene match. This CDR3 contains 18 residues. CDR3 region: CASSQSKGSTSGTYEQYF. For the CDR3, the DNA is TGCGCCAGCAGTCAATCTAAGGGATCGACTAGCGGGACCTACGAGCAGTACTTC.

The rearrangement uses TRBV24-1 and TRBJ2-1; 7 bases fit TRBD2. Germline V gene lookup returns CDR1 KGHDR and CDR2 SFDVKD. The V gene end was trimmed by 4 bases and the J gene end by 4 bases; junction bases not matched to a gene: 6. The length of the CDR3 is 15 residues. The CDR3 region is CATSDVGGSYNEQFF. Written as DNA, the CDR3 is TGTGCCACCAGTGACGTCGGGGGGAGTTACAATGAGCAGTTCTTC.

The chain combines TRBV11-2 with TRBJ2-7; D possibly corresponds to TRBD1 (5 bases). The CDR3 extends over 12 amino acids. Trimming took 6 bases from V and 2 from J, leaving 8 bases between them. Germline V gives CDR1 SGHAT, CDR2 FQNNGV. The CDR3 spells CASSGAPYEQYF. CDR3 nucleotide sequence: TGTGCCAGCAGTGGGGCCCCCTACGAGCAGTACTTC.

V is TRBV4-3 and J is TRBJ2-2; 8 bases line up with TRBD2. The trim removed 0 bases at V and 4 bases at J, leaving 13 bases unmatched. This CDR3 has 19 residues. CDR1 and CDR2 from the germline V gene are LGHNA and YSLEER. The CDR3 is CASSQEGGLSGSGTGELFF. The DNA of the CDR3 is TGCGCCAGCAGCCAAGAGGGGGGCTTAAGCGGGAGTGGCACCGGGGAGCTGTTTTTT.